This paragraph covers one T cell receptor beta chain sequence. The CDR3 has 17 residues. TCRdb keeps only in-frame clones here, not all; method: immunoSEQ multiplex PCR. Of roughly 220,000 clones listed, approximately 86% are singletons. The data belong to a study of blood T cell repertoires in COVID-19. Study as a whole: From T cells, B-cell-depleted T cells, or PBMCs came the material, which was cDNA or gDNA.

Participants spanned ages about 18 to 89 years and resided in fewer than 30 US areas. Self-reported history from a screening survey and questionnaire set each donor's cohort. Sequenced input: PBMCs or T cells enriched from blood (not recorded which). The clonotype was recovered from a woman in her 40s with acute COVID-19. The rearrangement joins TRBV21-1 to TRBJ2-3; the listed D gene, TRBD2, was not tested against the DNA. TRBV21-1 is noted as a pseudogene. The chain's CDR3 is CASSNLLAGGPADTQYF. CDR3 coding DNA: TGTGCCAGCAGCAATTTACTAGCGGGAGGGCCAGCAGATACGCAGTATTTT.